This TCR beta chain was sequenced for a study of cytomegalovirus exposure and HLA in healthy donors. Study background: An earlier analysis identified more than 95 million unique TCR beta sequences in 150 million to 200 million T cells. Points from the study as a whole: Researchers counted over 150 TCR beta chains as cytomegalovirus-associated. Later analysis associated a missense DCLRE1C variant with TCR beta V- and J-gene trimming.

The CDR3 extends over 15 amino acids. V gave up 6 bases and J gave up 3 bases, with 18 bases separating them. Germline V gene lookup returns CDR1 SNHLY and CDR2 FYNNEI. As concerns this clone: Its antigen is as yet unknown.

13 Jbeta primers and 60 Vbeta primers were used for the PCR. Repertoires were generated with immunoSEQ multiplex PCR, while TCRdb's copy carries only in-frame clones and drops some. Here the sample spans 200,000 or so clones, about 90% being singletons. Sequenced material: PBMCs. The TCR sequence derives from a girl under three years old in good health and CMV-seronegative. The chain combines TRBV2 with TRBJ2-7; D is uncertain. The CDR3 here is CASSTVHLRLYEQYF. CDR3 DNA: TGTGCCAGCAGCACCGTCCACCTCCGACTCTACGAGCAGTACTTC.